One sample yielded the 13 T cell receptor beta chains listed below, sequenced in a study. TCRdb reanalysed the 5' RACE reads using MiXCR and keeps one entry per CDR3 protein. This sample has 50,000 to 65,000 distinct CDR3 sequences, with around 26% found just once. Sequenced input: tumor-infiltrating memory CD4+ T cells sorted from the breast tumor. This sample's subset: memory CD4+ T cells, CD4+CD45RO+CD25-. The receptors stem from a female donor with breast cancer.

This sequence joins TRBV6-2 or TRBV6-3 and TRBJ1-5; D gene unclear. The germline V gene encodes CDR1 MNHEY and CDR2 SVGEGT. The V end was cut by 7 bases, the J end by 0 bases, with 10 bases between. The CDR3 has 14 residues. The CDR3 here is CASMVGNSNQPQHF. The CDR3 DNA sequence: TGTGCCAGCATGGTAGGGAATAGCAATCAGCCCCAGCATTTT.

V and J are TRBV24-1 and TRBJ2-5; 8 bases line up with TRBD2. CDR1 is KGHDR, CDR2 SFDVKD, per germline. The CDR3 length is 15 residues. V lost 0 bases, J lost 4 bases, and 3 bases stayed unmatched. CDR3 residues: CATSDLPGGVETQYF. CDR3 DNA sequence: TGTGCCACCAGTGATTTGCCGGGAGGGGTAGAGACCCAGTACTTC.

Concerning this clonotype itself: A junction boundary mismatches the germline segment, possibly from a read error. This rearrangement joins TRBV20-1 to TRBJ1-5; 7 bases line up with TRBD1. The CDR3 runs to 17 residues. Germline V gene lookup returns CDR1 DFQATT and CDR2 SNEGSKA (reference sequence). DNA for the CDR3: TGCAGTGCTAGTATGGCAGGGGGGACGTATAGCAATCGGCCCCAGCATTTT. This translates into CSASMAGGTYSNRPQHF.

The rearrangement uses TRBV28 and TRBJ2-5; weak D call: TRBD2 (6 bases). The CDR3 totals 11 residues. The ends were cut back, 10 bases at V and 9 bases at J, with 15 bases in the middle. Looked up from germline, CDR1 is MDHEN and CDR2 is SYDVKM. The chain's CDR3 is CATSGRGPQYF. The CDR3 DNA is TGTGCCACCAGCGGGCGAGGGCCCCAGTACTTC.

This clonotype occurred many times. This chain connects TRBV12-3 or TRBV12-4 to TRBJ1-5, with D possibly matching TRBD1 (5 bases). The germline V and J ends were trimmed by 3 bases and 0 bases, with 12 bases remaining between them. This CDR3 has 16 amino acids. The CDR3: CASSFGADLSNQPQHF. The CDR3 nucleotides are TGTGCCAGCAGTTTCGGGGCGGACCTTAGCAATCAGCCCCAGCATTTT.

The rearrangement uses TRBV4-2 and TRBJ1-6; D is unclear. The germline CDR1 and CDR2 sequences are LGHNA and YNFKEQ. The CDR3 spans 17 residues. V gave up 3 bases and J gave up 10 bases, with 22 bases separating them. CDR3 nucleotide sequence: TGTGCCAGCAGCCAGAACCCCGACTCCTTCGGAGGATCACCCCTCCACTTT. It yields the protein CASSQNPDSFGGSPLHF.

This clonotype was seen more than once but under ten times. CDR3 sequence (DNA): TGTGCCAGCAGCTCGGCTCGGGGCTACGAGCAGTACTTC. It translates to CASSSARGYEQYF. The chain recombines TRBV7-8 with TRBJ2-7; the D gene is possibly TRBD2 (5 bases). V gave up 4 bases and J gave up 3 bases, with 10 bases separating them. This CDR3 is built from 13 residues. Germline CDR1 SGHVS, CDR2 FQNEAQ.

The genes are TRBV7-9 and TRBJ1-2, with 9 bases lining up with TRBD1. Trimming took 5 bases from V and 5 from J; bases not matched to a gene: 9. This CDR3 is 15 amino acids long. Germline V gene data show CDR1 as SEHNR and CDR2 as FQNEAQ (reference sequence). The CDR3 DNA follows: TGTGCCAGCAGCCAAACGACAGGGGGGACTTATGGCTACACCTTC. Its protein is CASSQTTGGTYGYTF.

This rearrangement joins TRBV27 to TRBJ2-7, with D unresolved. This CDR3 is 10 amino acids long. V lost 7 bases to trimming and J lost 9 bases, with 10 bases between them. The germline gives CDR1 MNHEY, CDR2 SMNVEV (reference sequence). The CDR3 DNA reads TGTGCCAGCATAAGTCTCGTGCAGTACTTC. This codes for CASISLVQYF.

This sequence joins TRBV11-2 and TRBJ2-1; D remains ambiguous. Germline assignment: CDR1 SGHAT and CDR2 FQNNGV. The V gene lost 0 bases and the J gene lost 8 bases, with 8 bases spanning the gap. The CDR3 has 13 residues. The CDR3 nucleotides are TGTGCCAGCAGCTTAGATTCTGACCATGAGCAGTTCTTC. This encodes CASSLDSDHEQFF.

The gene calls are TRBV5-1 and TRBJ1-1, with TRBD1 as a possible D gene (5 bases). The CDR3 has 14 residues. Germline V lookup: CDR1 SGHRS, CDR2 YFSETQ. Deletions cut 0 bases from V and 5 bases from J, with 11 bases between. For the CDR3, the DNA is TGCGCCAGCAGCTTGGGACAGCGCCCGACTGAAGCTTTCTTT. Translation: CASSLGQRPTEAFF.

The V and J genes are TRBV10-3 and TRBJ2-7; D may correspond to TRBD1 or TRBD2 (5 bases each). CDR1 is ENHRY and CDR2 is SYGVKD in the germline V gene. Trimming removed 0 bases from V and 5 bases from J, with 8 bases in between. This CDR3 region has 13 residues. The chain's CDR3 is CAISESRGHEQYF. The CDR3 DNA reads as TGTGCCATCAGTGAGTCTCGGGGACACGAGCAGTACTTC.

The J gene is TRBJ2-3, the V gene TRBV4-3; maybe TRBD2 (5 bases). In germline, CDR1 is LGHNA, CDR2 YSLEER. The CDR3 has 16 residues. Trimming took off 0 bases at V and 6 bases at J, with 16 bases between the two ends. CDR3 coding DNA: TGCGCCAGCAGCCAAGATCTGAGGGCCACGAGGGATACGCAGTATTTT. As protein: CASSQDLRATRDTQYF.